Below are 23 T cell receptor beta chains sequenced from a single sample in a study of blood T cell repertoires in COVID-19. Here immunoSEQ multiplex PCR was the method, and the copy in TCRdb shows in-frame clones only, minus some. The data show over 300,000 clones, 70% to 90% seen once. Sample: PBMCs or T cells enriched from blood (not recorded which). These receptors were taken from a woman aged 18 to 35 who had recovered from COVID-19.

The J gene is TRBJ2-7, the V gene TRBV28; no clear D. Trimming pared 3 bases from V and 4 bases from J, leaving 10 bases between. The germline gives CDR1 MDHEN, CDR2 SYDVKM. This CDR3 region has 13 residues. The CDR3: CASSFSVLYEQYF. In nucleotides, the CDR3 is TGTGCCAGCAGTTTCTCCGTACTATACGAGCAGTACTTC.

This sequence joins TRBV27 and TRBJ1-6; 11 bases map to TRBD1. With 4 bases clipped from V and 7 bases from J, the junction kept 9 bases outside the gene matches. CDR1 and CDR2 (germline): MNHEY, SMNVEV (reference sequence). This CDR3 has 17 amino acids. The CDR3 sequence is CASSSPGTGGPNSPLHF. CDR3 DNA: TGTGCCAGCAGTTCACCGGGGACAGGGGGTCCGAATTCACCCCTCCACTTT.

This sequence joins TRBV16 and TRBJ1-1; D perhaps matches TRBD1 (6 bases). Germline CDR1 is KGHSY and CDR2 is FQNENV. With 3 bases removed from V and 4 bases from J, the gap between germline ends came to 12 bases. CDR3 length equals 14 residues. The chain's CDR3 is CASSQQKGGTEAFF. In nucleotides, the CDR3 is TGTGCCAGCAGCCAGCAGAAAGGGGGCACTGAAGCTTTCTTT.

This clone was picked up one time. V is TRBV9 and J is TRBJ1-2, with 8 bases identical to TRBD1. From germline, CDR1 is SGDLS and CDR2 YYNGEE. Trimming took 0 bases from V and 5 from J; bases not matched to a gene: 6. CDR3 size: 15 residues. CDR3 protein: CASSVGTGRRYGYTF. CDR3 coding DNA: TGTGCCAGCAGCGTAGGGACAGGGAGGAGGTATGGCTACACCTTC.

The chain combines TRBV7-3 with TRBJ2-7, with TRBD1 matching 11 bases. J gave up 5 bases and V 1 base, and 4 bases lay outside the gene matches. Germline loops: CDR1 SGHTA, CDR2 FQGTGA. This CDR3 spans 15 amino acids. DNA of the CDR3: TGTGCCAGCAGCTTAAGTGGGACAGGGGGGGACGAGCAGTACTTC. This encodes CASSLSGTGGDEQYF. The variable domain in full, with the rest retrieved from reference TRBV7-3 and TRBJ2-7, is GAGVSQTPSNKVTEKGKYVELRCDPISGHTALYWYRQSLGQGPEFLIYFQGTGAADDSGLPNDRFFAVRPEGSVSTLKIQRTERGDSAVYLCASSLSGTGGDEQYFGPGTRLTVT.

V and J are TRBV28 and TRBJ1-2, with D possibly TRBD1 on 6 matching bases. The CDR3 totals 14 residues. V was trimmed by 2 bases and J by 4 bases, leaving 11 bases between them. In germline, CDR1 is MDHEN, CDR2 SYDVKM. As DNA, the CDR3 is TGTGCCAGCAGTTTAGAGGGGGTCATCTATGGCTACACCTTC. This codes for CASSLEGVIYGYTF.

The rearrangement joins TRBV10-1 to TRBJ2-3; a possible D gene is TRBD2 (7 bases). The V gene's germline CDR1 is WNHNN and CDR2 SYGVQD (reference sequence). The CDR3 sequence is 14 residues long. V gave up 8 bases and J gave up 4 bases, with 16 bases separating them. As DNA, the CDR3 is TGCGCCAGCTCCAGGAGGGGGGGGCCAGATACGCAGTATTTT. Encoded protein: CASSRRGGPDTQYF.

The V gene is TRBV2, the J gene TRBJ1-5; TRBD1 is a possible D gene (6 bases). The CDR3 consists of 13 residues. CDR1 is SNHLY and CDR2 is FYNNEI in the germline V gene. Trimming took off 5 bases at V and 4 bases at J, with 9 bases between the two ends. The CDR3: CASSRQENQPQHF. DNA for the CDR3: TGTGCCAGCAGTAGACAGGAAAATCAGCCCCAGCATTTT.

This clone was seen a single time. The chain couples TRBV30 to TRBJ1-2, with 7 bases fitting TRBD1. V was pared by 3 bases and J by 2 bases, with 3 bases of the junction left unmatched. Germline loops: CDR1 GTSNPN, CDR2 SVGIG (reference sequence). This CDR3 has 13 residues. This chain's CDR3 is CAWSYRGNYGYTF. CDR3 DNA sequence: TGTGCCTGGAGCTACAGGGGAAACTATGGCTACACCTTC.

The V and J genes are TRBV28 and TRBJ1-1; D not resolved. The CDR3 runs to 13 residues. Between the trimmed V and J ends, which lost 3 bases and 3 bases, there was a span of 8 bases. Germline V gene sequence: CDR1 MDHEN, CDR2 SYDVKM. The chain's CDR3 is CASSFRVHTEAFF. The DNA for the CDR3 is TGTGCCAGCAGTTTCCGGGTTCACACTGAAGCTTTCTTT.

The chain recombines TRBV19 with TRBJ1-1; unclear D gene. V gave up 1 base and J gave up 10 bases, with 13 bases separating them. The germline V gene has CDR1 LNHDA and CDR2 SQIVND (reference sequence). The CDR3 sequence is 13 residues long. DNA of the CDR3: TGTGCCAGTAGTATAGGGAATTCGAGGATAGCTTTCTTT. It codes for CASSIGNSRIAFF. The complete variable domain, with remaining parts taken from reference TRBV19 and TRBJ1-1, reads DGGITQSPKYLFRKEGQNVTLSCEQNLNHDAMYWYRQDPGQGLRLIYYSQIVNDFQKGDIAEGYSVSREKKESFPLTVTSAQKNPTAFYLCASSIGNSRIAFFGQGTRLTVV.

This clone has at least ten counts. V is TRBV19 and J is TRBJ1-2; D gene unclear. The CDR3 runs 12 residues. Deletions cut 2 bases from V and 3 bases from J, with 4 bases between. Germline V gives CDR1 LNHDA, CDR2 SQIVND (reference sequence). The CDR3 DNA is TGTGCCAGTAGTATATTCGACTATGGCTACACCTTC. Amino acid sequence: CASSIFDYGYTF. The whole variable domain, remainder taken from reference TRBV19 and TRBJ1-2, is DGGITQSPKYLFRKEGQNVTLSCEQNLNHDAMYWYRQDPGQGLRLIYYSQIVNDFQKGDIAEGYSVSREKKESFPLTVTSAQKNPTAFYLCASSIFDYGYTFGSGTRLTVV.

This clone was recorded at least ten times. The rearrangement uses TRBV14 and TRBJ2-4; D may be TRBD2 (5 bases). The germline V gene has CDR1 SGHDN and CDR2 FVKESK. CDR3 length: 17 amino acids. V was clipped by 0 bases and J by 6 bases, with 18 bases between them. In DNA form, the CDR3 reads TGTGCCAGCAGCCAAGATTCTACATGGGGTCGGGGAAACATTCAGTACTTC. Its protein is CASSQDSTWGRGNIQYF. The variable domain in full, with the rest retrieved from reference TRBV14 and TRBJ2-4, is EAGVTQFPSHSVIEKGQTVTLRCDPISGHDNLYWYRRVMGKEIKFLLHFVKESKQDESGMPNNRFLAERTGGTYSTLKVQPAELEDSGVYFCASSQDSTWGRGNIQYFGAGTRLSVL.

CDR3 region: CASRGGAETQYF. DNA for the CDR3: TGTGCCAGCAGGGGGGGGGCCGAGACCCAGTACTTC. The chain employs TRBV6-5 and TRBJ2-5, with D tentatively TRBD2 (7 bases). This CDR3 is built from 12 residues. Looked up from germline, CDR1 is MNHEY and CDR2 is SVGAGI. V was trimmed by 6 bases and J by 5 bases, leaving 10 bases between them.

The V and J genes are TRBV27 and TRBJ1-1; D is possibly TRBD1 (6 bases). In germline, CDR1 is MNHEY, CDR2 SMNVEV (reference sequence). V shed 3 bases and J shed 1 base, with 15 bases lying between them. This CDR3 is built from 16 residues. CDR3 protein: CASSLGYREGNTEAFF. The CDR3 region has the DNA TGTGCCAGCAGTTTGGGGTACAGGGAGGGGAACACTGAAGCTTTCTTT.

The V and J genes are TRBV13 and TRBJ1-2; 8 bases align to TRBD1. Germline V gives CDR1 PRHDT, CDR2 FYEKMQ (reference sequence). Trimming removed 5 bases from V and 8 bases from J; junction bases left unmatched: 13. There are 15 residues in the CDR3. CDR3 in DNA: TGTGCCAGCAGCCCGTCCAGGGGGCAAATGTGGGGCTACACCTTC. This translates into CASSPSRGQMWGYTF. The full variable domain, completed using reference TRBV13 and TRBJ1-2, is AAGVIQSPRHLIKEKRETATLKCYPIPRHDTVYWYQQGPGQDPQFLISFYEKMQSDKGSIPDRFSAQQFSDYHSELNMSSLELGDSALYFCASSPSRGQMWGYTFGSGTRLTVV.

The rearrangement links TRBV18 to TRBJ1-5; D not certain. The CDR3 totals 14 residues. Germline-derived CDR1 and CDR2 are KGHSH and LQKENI. Trimming left V 1 base short and J 5 bases short, with 9 bases between. The CDR3 region has the DNA TGTGCCAGCTCACCACAAGAAAGAGATCAGCCCCAGCATTTT. Amino acids: CASSPQERDQPQHF.

The chain has TRBV27 and TRBJ2-1; 8 bases align to TRBD1. The CDR3 covers 14 residues. J was trimmed by 8 bases and V by 0 bases; bases with no gene match: 3. The germline CDR1 and CDR2 sequences are MNHEY and SMNVEV (reference sequence). CDR3 residues: CASSLSRGLDEQFF. Here the CDR3 DNA reads TGTGCCAGCAGTTTATCCAGGGGGCTAGATGAGCAGTTCTTC.

The V and J genes are TRBV7-9 and TRBJ2-1, with D unresolved. In germline, CDR1 is SEHNR, CDR2 FQNEAQ (reference sequence). The CDR3 sequence is 14 residues long. V was shortened by 3 bases and J by 5 bases, with 11 bases between the two germline ends. The CDR3 DNA reads TGTGCCAGCAGCTTCTCAGCTAGACACAATGAGCAGTTCTTC. It is translated as CASSFSARHNEQFF.

This sequence joins TRBV7-6 and TRBJ2-3; 8 bases fit TRBD1. Germline lookup yields CDR1 SGHVS and CDR2 FNYEAQ. Losses at the gene ends were 5 bases for V and 3 bases for J; bases not matched to a gene: 10. The CDR3 covers 16 residues. This CDR3 is CASSPDRGGSTDTQYF. The CDR3 nucleotides read TGTGCCAGCAGCCCCGACAGGGGCGGGTCTACAGATACGCAGTATTTT.

The V call is TRBV10-3, the J call TRBJ2-7, with 8 bases fitting TRBD1. CDR3 length: 16 residues. V lost 8 bases, J lost 0 bases, and 12 bases stayed unmatched. The V gene's germline CDR1 is ENHRY and CDR2 SYGVKD. The CDR3 spells CAIGYYRDRSSYEQYF. The CDR3 nucleotides read TGTGCCATCGGTTATTACCGGGACAGGAGCTCCTACGAGCAGTACTTC.

The V and J genes are TRBV19 and TRBJ1-1; TRBD1 is a possible D gene (5 bases). The CDR3 covers 17 residues. Deletions cut 3 bases from V and 5 bases from J, with 22 bases between. The V gene's germline CDR1 is LNHDA and CDR2 SQIVND (reference sequence). For the CDR3, the DNA is TGTGCCAGTAGTATCGGCAGGGATTTTCGGGCGAGAACTGAAGCTTTCTTT. Protein: CASSIGRDFRARTEAFF.

This chain joins TRBV19 and TRBJ2-1, with 8 bases that match TRBD2. Per the germline V gene, CDR1 is LNHDA and CDR2 is SQIVND (reference sequence). The CDR3 totals 13 residues. V shed 3 bases, J shed 10 bases, and the junction held 5 bases outside the gene matches. This CDR3 reads CASSMGLGDEQFF. For the CDR3, the DNA is TGTGCCAGTAGTATGGGACTAGGGGACGAGCAGTTCTTC. Full variable domain (missing parts from reference TRBV19 and TRBJ2-1): DGGITQSPKYLFRKEGQNVTLSCEQNLNHDAMYWYRQDPGQGLRLIYYSQIVNDFQKGDIAEGYSVSREKKESFPLTVTSAQKNPTAFYLCASSMGLGDEQFFGPGTRLTVL.